Following are 16 T cell receptor beta chains from one sample sequenced in a study of cytomegalovirus exposure and HLA in healthy donors. Data came from immunoSEQ multiplex PCR; TCRdb stores just in-frame clones and leaves some out. Here the sample spans 200,000 to 250,000 clones, over 80% being singletons. The sequenced material came from PBMCs. All receptors come from a woman younger than 45 in good health and CMV-seropositive.

The chain carries TRBV15 and TRBJ1-2; unclear D gene. Trimming took 0 bases from V and 4 from J, leaving 18 bases between them. Germline assignment: CDR1 LNHNV and CDR2 YYDKDF (reference sequence). The CDR3 loop spans 17 amino acids. The CDR3 region has the DNA TGTGCCACCAGCAGAGACCCCCCATTCCCCCGGGGCTATGGCTACACCTTC. Translated: CATSRDPPFPRGYGYTF.

J is TRBJ2-4 and V is TRBV7-2, with 11 bases lining up with TRBD2. V shed 2 bases, J shed 1 base, and the junction held 7 bases outside the gene matches. The CDR3 extends over 18 amino acids. Germline V lookup: CDR1 SGHTA, CDR2 FQGNSA. The CDR3 DNA reads as TGTGCCAGCAGCTTAAGCACTAGCGGGAGTGTGGCCAAAAACATTCAGTACTTC. Translated, it gives CASSLSTSGSVAKNIQYF.

This clone was counted only a few times. The chain combines TRBV27 with TRBJ2-1; D remains unclear. The germline gives CDR1 MNHEY, CDR2 SMNVEV (reference sequence). V lost 2 bases and J 6 bases, leaving 14 bases between the germline ends. The CDR3 consists of 15 residues. The CDR3 protein is CASSLGIIPLNEQFF. CDR3 in DNA: TGTGCCAGCAGTTTAGGGATAATCCCCCTCAATGAGCAGTTCTTC.

The CDR3: CASSVDRMNTEAFF. CDR3 nucleotide sequence: TGTGCCAGCAGCGTAGACAGAATGAACACTGAAGCTTTCTTT. The V and J genes are TRBV9 and TRBJ1-1; D not resolved. Trimming left V 0 bases short and J 0 bases short, with 6 bases between. The germline V gene encodes CDR1 SGDLS and CDR2 YYNGEE. The CDR3 sequence is 14 residues long.

The chain has TRBV5-1 and TRBJ2-1, with D hard to call. There are 15 residues in the CDR3. Trimming shortened V by 0 bases and J by 7 bases, and 14 bases separated the two germline ends. Looked up from germline, CDR1 is SGHRS and CDR2 is YFSETQ. The CDR3 region has the DNA TGCGCCAGCAGCTTGGCCGTGCTGGACCCAAATGAGCAGTTCTTC. Its protein product is CASSLAVLDPNEQFF. The whole variable domain, filled in from reference TRBV5-1 and TRBJ2-1, reads KAGVTQTPRYLIKTRGQQVTLSCSPISGHRSVSWYQQTPGQGLQFLFEYFSETQRNKGNFPGRFSGRQFSNSRSEMNVSTLELGDSALYLCASSLAVLDPNEQFFGPGTRLTVL.

The V call is TRBV19, the J call TRBJ1-2; D gene uncertain. This CDR3 has 14 residues. Looked up from germline, CDR1 is LNHDA and CDR2 is SQIVND (reference sequence). V was clipped by 7 bases and J by 2 bases, with 14 bases between them. The CDR3 loop reads CASTGSRANYGYTF. The CDR3 coding sequence is TGTGCCAGTACCGGATCCCGGGCCAACTATGGCTACACCTTC. The full variable domain, in which reference TRBV19 and TRBJ1-2 provide the parts outside the CDR3, is DGGITQSPKYLFRKEGQNVTLSCEQNLNHDAMYWYRQDPGQGLRLIYYSQIVNDFQKGDIAEGYSVSREKKESFPLTVTSAQKNPTAFYLCASTGSRANYGYTFGSGTRLTVV.

The chain employs TRBV5-1 and TRBJ2-1; unclear D gene. The ends were cut back, 4 bases at V and 4 bases at J, with 18 bases in the middle. Germline CDR1 and CDR2: SGHRS and YFSETQ. The CDR3 length is 16 residues. CDR3 in DNA: TGCGCCAGCAGCCTGGGTTGGGGTGGTTTTTACAATGAGCAGTTCTTC. Its translation: CASSLGWGGFYNEQFF.

This clone was seen a few times. The chain joins TRBV5-6 to TRBJ1-2, with D maybe TRBD1 (5 bases). The CDR3 length is 13 residues. V lost 6 bases to trimming and J lost 4 bases, with 13 bases between them. CDR1 is SGHDT and CDR2 is YYEEEE in the germline V gene. CDR3 nucleotide sequence: TGTGCCAGCACCCCCGGGACTACCTATGGCTACACCTTC. It codes for CASTPGTTYGYTF. The entire variable domain, with the rest obtained from reference TRBV5-6 and TRBJ1-2, is as follows: DAGVTQSPTHLIKTRGQQVTLRCSPKSGHDTVSWYQQALGQGPQFIFQYYEEEERQRGNFPDRFSGHQFPNYSSELNVNALLLGDSALYLCASTPGTTYGYTFGSGTRLTVV.

On this clone: The sample holds other DNA sequences that translate to the same CDR3. The rearrangement uses TRBV9 and TRBJ2-1; D tentatively reads TRBD1 or TRBD2 (6 bases each). In germline, CDR1 is SGDLS, CDR2 YYNGEE. The CDR3 sequence is 15 residues long. The V end was cut by 1 base, the J end by 0 bases, with 8 bases between. CDR3 protein: CASSVRGDSYNEQFF. CDR3 nucleotides: TGTGCCAGCAGCGTAAGGGGGGACTCCTACAATGAGCAGTTCTTC.

The V call is TRBV5-1, the J call TRBJ2-5; 8 bases align to TRBD2. V gave up 7 bases and J gave up 2 bases; unmatched junction bases: 4. This CDR3 region has 13 residues. CDR1 is SGHRS, CDR2 YFSETQ, per germline. The DNA for the CDR3 is TGCGCCAGCGGTGGGACTAGTCAAGAGACCCAGTACTTC. This codes for CASGGTSQETQYF.

The DNA for the CDR3 is TGTGCCAGCAGCCTGCCTAAGGGGTCGGGGGAGACCCAGTACTTC. Its protein is CASSLPKGSGETQYF. V usage is TRBV6-1 and J usage is TRBJ2-5, with D possibly being TRBD1 or TRBD2 (5 bases each). The ends were cut back, 6 bases at V and 5 bases at J, with 19 bases in the middle. Germline V gene sequence: CDR1 MNHNS, CDR2 SASEGT. The CDR3 has 15 residues.

The chain combines TRBV2 with TRBJ1-2; possibly TRBD1 for D (6 bases). V was cut by 2 bases and J by 4 bases, with 14 bases left in between. Germline CDR1 SNHLY, CDR2 FYNNEI. The length of the CDR3 is 15 residues. CDR3 loop: CASSESSRGIYGYTF. DNA of the CDR3: TGTGCCAGCAGTGAAAGTTCCAGGGGCATCTATGGCTACACCTTC.

The chain carries TRBV5-6 and TRBJ2-7; no clear D. CDR3 length equals 14 residues. CDR1 and CDR2 from the germline V gene are SGHDT and YYEEEE. Between the trimmed V and J ends, which lost 0 bases and 3 bases, there was a span of 10 bases. This CDR3 reads CASSLGPSGYEQYF. Written as DNA, the CDR3 is TGTGCCAGCAGCTTGGGGCCTAGTGGCTACGAGCAGTACTTC. Together with reference TRBV5-6 and TRBJ2-7, the CDR3 gives the full variable domain: DAGVTQSPTHLIKTRGQQVTLRCSPKSGHDTVSWYQQALGQGPQFIFQYYEEEERQRGNFPDRFSGHQFPNYSSELNVNALLLGDSALYLCASSLGPSGYEQYFGPGTRLTVT.

This rearrangement joins TRBV7-3 to TRBJ1-1; the D gene is possibly TRBD1 (6 bases). Deletions cut 1 base from V and 1 base from J, with 10 bases between. CDR3 size: 15 residues. Germline V gives CDR1 SGHTA, CDR2 FQGTGA. The CDR3 is CASSLRGGTNTEAFF. As DNA, the CDR3 is TGTGCCAGCAGCTTAAGAGGGGGGACGAACACTGAAGCTTTCTTT.

In its sample, this clone was seen a few times. The CDR3 coding sequence is TGTGCCAGCGTGGGAAACGAGCAGTACTTC. Amino acids: CASVGNEQYF. This sequence joins TRBV2 and TRBJ2-7; D gene uncertain. Germline V CDR1 and CDR2: SNHLY, FYNNEI. Trimming cost V 8 bases and J 5 bases, with 7 bases left between them. The CDR3 extends over 10 amino acids.

The chain carries TRBV2 and TRBJ2-3; TRBD2 might be the D (5 bases). Trimming removed 10 bases at V and 0 bases at J, with 11 bases between. The CDR3 sequence is 13 residues long. Looked up from germline, CDR1 is SNHLY and CDR2 is FYNNEI. The CDR3 here is CAIPGVSTDTQYF. The CDR3 DNA is TGTGCCATCCCCGGGGTTAGCACAGATACGCAGTATTTT.